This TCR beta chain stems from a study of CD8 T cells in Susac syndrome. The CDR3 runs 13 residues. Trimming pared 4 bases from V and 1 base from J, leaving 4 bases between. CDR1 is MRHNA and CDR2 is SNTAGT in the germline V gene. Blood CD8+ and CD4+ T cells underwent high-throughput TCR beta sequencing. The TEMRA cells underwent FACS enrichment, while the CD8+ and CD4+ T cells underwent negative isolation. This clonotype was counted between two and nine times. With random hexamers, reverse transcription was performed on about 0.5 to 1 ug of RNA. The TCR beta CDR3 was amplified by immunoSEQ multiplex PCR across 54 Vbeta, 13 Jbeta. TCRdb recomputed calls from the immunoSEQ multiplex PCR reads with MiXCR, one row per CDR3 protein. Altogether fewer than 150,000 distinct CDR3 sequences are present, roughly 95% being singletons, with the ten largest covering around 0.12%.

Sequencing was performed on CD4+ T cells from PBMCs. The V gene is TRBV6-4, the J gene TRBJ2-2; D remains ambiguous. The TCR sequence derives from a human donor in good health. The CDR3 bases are TGTGCCAGCAGTGCCCGGAACACCGGGGAGCTGTTTTTT. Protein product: CASSARNTGELFF.